A selection of T cell receptor beta chains follows, all from one sample in a study of memory CD4+ T cells and cytomegalovirus serostatus. TCRdb keeps only in-frame clones here, not all; method: immunoSEQ multiplex PCR. The sample carries approximately 44,000 clones, 76% recorded once. The specimen sequenced was memory CD4+ T cells from blood. The receptors derive from an adult in good health and CMV-seronegative. The CDR3 runs from the conserved cysteine through the conserved F or W. A D gene is named only where the DNA matches it firmly. Clone size is stated in some rows and not others, as once, few, many or a class when expanded.

>-|TRBJ2-7|TRBV4-3|-
CASSQSRQGGYEQYF
TGCGCCAGCAGCCAAAGCCGACAGGGAGGCTACGAGCAGTACTTC
>TRBD1|TRBJ1-2|TRBV6-1|-
CASRVSGQGYGYTF
TGTGCCAGCAGAGTCTCGGGACAGGGCTATGGCTACACCTTC
>-|TRBJ2-2|TRBV2|-
CASSRDWVGELFF
TGTGCCAGCAGTCGGGACTGGGTGGGGGAGCTGTTTTTT
>-|TRBJ2-2|TRBV6-1|-
CASSERWGQNTGELFF
TGTGCCAGCAGTGAAAGGTGGGGGCAAAACACCGGGGAGCTGTTTTTT
>TRBD2|TRBJ2-1|TRBV12-5|few
CASGRSGTSYRFF
TGTGCTAGTGGCCGCTCTGGGACTAGCTATCGGTTCTTC
>-|TRBJ2-7|TRBV5-1|-
CASSYEVSYEQYF
TGCGCCAGCAGCTACGAGGTGAGCTACGAGCAGTACTTC
>-|TRBJ1-3|TRBV7-2|once
CASSPGSGAGNTIYF
TGTGCCAGCAGCCCAGGGTCTGGGGCTGGAAACACCATATATTTT
>-|TRBJ2-7|TRBV28|-
CASSLFASAYEQYF
TGTGCCAGCAGTTTATTTGCTAGCGCCTACGAGCAGTACTTC
>-|TRBJ2-3|TRBV29-1|-
CSVSTIGDTQYF
TGCAGCGTCTCAACTATCGGGGATACGCAGTATTTT
>-|TRBJ2-7|TRBV29-1|-
CSVRVSSYEQYF
TGCAGCGTTCGGGTGAGCTCCTACGAGCAGTACTTC
>-|TRBJ1-1|TRBV5-1|-
CASSLTGNTEAFF
TGCGCCAGCAGCTTGACAGGGAACACTGAAGCTTTCTTT
>-|TRBJ2-3|TRBV7-9|-
CASTTRGRTDTQYF
TGTGCCAGCACCACCCGGGGACGCACAGATACGCAGTATTTT
>-|TRBJ2-5|TRBV7-8|-
CASSLVAGPQYF
TGTGCCAGCAGCTTAGTCGCGGGACCCCAGTACTTC
>-|TRBJ2-5|TRBV5-5|once
CASTQVGVGETQYF
TGTGCCAGCACCCAAGTCGGGGTCGGAGAGACCCAGTACTTC
>TRBD1|TRBJ1-1|TRBV10-3|-
CATYRDSDSEAFF
TGTGCCACTTACCGGGACAGCGATAGTGAAGCTTTCTTT
>-|TRBJ1-5|TRBV27|once
CASSLRFGQPQHF
TGTGCCAGCAGTTTAAGGTTTGGTCAGCCCCAGCATTTT
>TRBD2|TRBJ2-1|TRBV9|-
CASSRGAGTNDEQFF
TGTGCCAGCAGCCGCGGCGCAGGGACTAACGATGAGCAGTTCTTC
>TRBD2|TRBJ2-5|TRBV30|-
CAFSGTSGSGGTQYF
TGTGCCTTTTCCGGGACTAGCGGGAGCGGAGGGACCCAGTACTTC
>-|TRBJ2-7|TRBV5-1|medium-sized
CASSPGLSSYEQYF
TGCGCCAGCAGCCCCGGACTGAGCTCCTACGAGCAGTACTTC
>TRBD2|TRBJ2-1|TRBV11-2|few
CASSAGLAGVNEQFF
TGTGCCAGCAGCGCGGGACTAGCGGGCGTCAATGAGCAGTTCTTC
>-|TRBJ1-6|TRBV5-4|-
CASSLFGVDSPLHF
TGTGCCAGCAGCTTGTTCGGGGTAGATTCACCCCTCCACTTT
>TRBD2|TRBJ2-3|TRBV30|-
CAWRLAGGNTQYF
TGTGCCTGGAGACTAGCGGGAGGAAATACGCAGTATTTT
>TRBD1|TRBJ2-5|TRBV14|-
CASSQDWDRSQETQYF
TGTGCCAGCAGCCAAGATTGGGACAGGTCTCAAGAGACCCAGTACTTC
>-|TRBJ2-3|TRBV10-1|-
CASSEPLADTQYF
TGCGCCAGCAGTGAGCCCTTAGCAGATACGCAGTATTTT
>TRBD1|TRBJ1-1|TRBV7-9|few
CASRPNSYRGNIGTEAFF
TGTGCCAGCAGACCTAACTCCTACAGGGGGAATATTGGCACTGAAGCTTTCTTT
>-|TRBJ2-4|TRBV18|-
CASSGRPENIIAKNIQYF
TGTGCCAGCTCAGGACGGCCGGAGAACATAATAGCCAAAAACATTCAGTACTTC
>-|TRBJ2-3|TRBV11-3|-
CASSLTGLEDTQYF
TGTGCCAGCAGCTTAACAGGACTCGAGGATACGCAGTATTTT
>-|TRBJ1-1|TRBV4-2|-
CASSQGHRDGAEAFF
TGTGCCAGCAGCCAAGGGCACAGGGATGGTGCTGAAGCTTTCTTT
>-|TRBJ2-1|TRBV9|-
CASSFGVGGKFF
TGTGCCAGCAGCTTCGGGGTAGGAGGGAAGTTCTTC
>TRBD1|TRBJ1-5|TRBV7-9|few
CERGQGAYNQPQHF
TGTGAAAGGGGACAGGGGGCATACAATCAGCCCCAGCATTTT
>-|TRBJ2-1|TRBV7-6|-
CASSPNFFKGNEQFF
TGTGCCAGCAGCCCCAATTTTTTCAAGGGGAATGAGCAGTTCTTC
>-|TRBJ1-2|TRBV15|-
CATSPQTGPLRGYTF
TGTGCCACCAGCCCTCAGACAGGACCTCTCAGGGGCTACACCTTC
>TRBD1|TRBJ1-2|TRBV29-1|once
CSAGQGDYGYTF
TGCAGCGCCGGACAGGGAGACTATGGCTACACCTTC
>-|TRBJ2-5|TRBV30|-
CAWSVQVNTQYF
TGTGCCTGGAGTGTCCAGGTCAATACCCAGTACTTC
>-|TRBJ1-2|TRBV28|-
CASSTFSSTSYYGYTF
TGTGCCAGCAGTACCTTCTCTTCAACGTCTTACTATGGCTACACCTTC
>-|TRBJ2-3|TRBV19|-
CASSIGFGITDTQYF
TGTGCCAGTAGTATAGGATTTGGTATTACAGATACGCAGTATTTT
>-|TRBJ2-2|TRBV6-4|-
CASSEQVGGGELFF
TGTGCCAGCAGTGAACAAGTTGGCGGCGGGGAGCTGTTTTTT
>TRBD2|TRBJ2-5|TRBV28|-
CASSFWLAGRETQYF
TGTGCCAGCAGTTTTTGGCTAGCGGGAAGAGAGACCCAGTACTTC
>-|TRBJ1-5|TRBV15|-
CATNPGGGKSQPQHF
TGTGCCACCAACCCGGGGGGGGGAAAATCTCAGCCCCAGCATTTT
>-|TRBJ1-1|TRBV4-3|once
CASSQDSRGTEAFF
TGCGCCAGCAGCCAAGATAGTAGGGGCACTGAAGCTTTCTTT
>-|TRBJ1-4|TRBV18|-
CASSPREMKGEKLFF
TGTGCCAGCTCACCCAGGGAAATGAAGGGGGAAAAACTGTTTTTT
>-|TRBJ2-6|TRBV19|-
CASSIQVTGSGANVLTF
TGTGCCAGTAGTATACAGGTCACAGGGTCTGGGGCCAACGTCCTGACTTTC
>TRBD1|TRBJ2-3|TRBV9|-
CASSVALGQGAGTDTQYF
TGTGCCAGCAGCGTAGCTCTCGGACAGGGGGCAGGCACAGATACGCAGTATTTT
>-|TRBJ2-7|TRBV5-6|once
CASSFGPYEQYF
TGTGCCAGCAGCTTCGGACCATACGAGCAGTACTTC
>TRBD2|TRBJ2-5|TRBV9|few
CASSTGTSGLETQYF
TGTGCCAGCAGCACGGGGACTAGCGGGTTAGAGACCCAGTACTTC
>-|TRBJ2-3|TRBV7-9|-
CASSSSGADTQYF
TGTGCCAGCAGCTCTTCAGGGGCAGATACGCAGTATTTT
>TRBD2|TRBJ2-1|TRBV2|-
CASGRGYNEQFF
TGTGCCAGCGGGAGGGGCTACAATGAGCAGTTCTTC
>TRBD2|TRBJ2-5|TRBV4-2|few
CASSQGILAGGEETQYF
TGTGCCAGCAGCCAGGGGATACTAGCGGGAGGGGAAGAGACCCAGTACTTC
>-|TRBJ2-1|TRBV11-1|few
CASSGDSLVYNEQFF
TGTGCCAGCAGCGGGGACTCCCTGGTGTATAATGAGCAGTTCTTC
>-|TRBJ2-2|TRBV6-1|-
CASSAQTGNTGELFF
TGTGCCAGCAGTGCCCAGACAGGAAACACCGGGGAGCTGTTTTTT
>-|TRBJ1-5|TRBV27|-
CASSEARAQPQHF
TGTGCCAGCAGTGAGGCCAGGGCTCAGCCCCAGCATTTT
>TRBD1|TRBJ2-5|TRBV29-1|-
CSGTGESGETQYF
TGCAGCGGCACAGGGGAGTCCGGGGAGACCCAGTACTTC
>TRBD2|TRBJ2-7|TRBV5-1|-
CASSLYQRDVSEQYF
TGCGCCAGCAGCTTGTACCAGCGGGATGTGTCCGAGCAGTACTTC
>-|TRBJ1-5|TRBV28|few
CASSFWETGKRRNQPQHF
TGTGCCAGCAGTTTTTGGGAGACCGGAAAGAGACGCAATCAGCCCCAGCATTTT
>-|TRBJ2-3|TRBV11-2|once
CASSLGYDTAVDTQYF
TGTGCCAGCAGCTTAGGCTACGATACGGCCGTAGATACGCAGTATTTT
>-|TRBJ2-7|TRBV28|-
CASSLIRTSGPEQYF
TGTGCCAGCAGTTTAATCAGGACTTCAGGACCCGAGCAGTACTTC